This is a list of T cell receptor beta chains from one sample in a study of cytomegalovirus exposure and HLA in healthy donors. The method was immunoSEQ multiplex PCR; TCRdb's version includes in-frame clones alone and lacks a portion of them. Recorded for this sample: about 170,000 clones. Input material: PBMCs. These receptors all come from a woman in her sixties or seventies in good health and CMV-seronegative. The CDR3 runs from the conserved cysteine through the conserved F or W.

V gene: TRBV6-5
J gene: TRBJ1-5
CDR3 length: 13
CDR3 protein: CASSYRGNQPQHF

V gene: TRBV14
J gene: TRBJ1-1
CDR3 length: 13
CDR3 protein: CASSLTLYSEAFF

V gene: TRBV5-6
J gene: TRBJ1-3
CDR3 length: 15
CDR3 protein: CASSAKTEFGNTIYF

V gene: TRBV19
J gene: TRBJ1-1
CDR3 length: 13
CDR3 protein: CASKYRENTEAFF

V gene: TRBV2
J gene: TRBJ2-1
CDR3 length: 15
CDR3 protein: CASRSTSGRAWEQFF

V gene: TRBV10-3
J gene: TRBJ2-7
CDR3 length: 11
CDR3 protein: CAISGTGGQYF

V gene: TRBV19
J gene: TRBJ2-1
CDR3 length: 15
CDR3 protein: CASSIGTPLVNEQFF

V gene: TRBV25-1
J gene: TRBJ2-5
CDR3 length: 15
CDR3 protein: CASSELDWAKETQYF

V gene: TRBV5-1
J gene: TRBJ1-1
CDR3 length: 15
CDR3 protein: CASSLDGNPNTEAFF

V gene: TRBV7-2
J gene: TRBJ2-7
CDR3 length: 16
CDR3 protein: CASSLTSGGARYEQYF

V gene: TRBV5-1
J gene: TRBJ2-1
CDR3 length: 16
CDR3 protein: CASSFLSGGAYNEQFF

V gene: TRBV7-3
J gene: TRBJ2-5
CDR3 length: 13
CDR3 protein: CASSLTWAETQYF

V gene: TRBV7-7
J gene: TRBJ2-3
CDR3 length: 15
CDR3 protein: CASSRGLRDTDTQYF

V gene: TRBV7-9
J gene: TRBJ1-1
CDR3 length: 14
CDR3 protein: CASSFNPGQGEAFF

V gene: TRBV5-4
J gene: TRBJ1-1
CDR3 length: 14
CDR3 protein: CASSKTGTDTEAFF

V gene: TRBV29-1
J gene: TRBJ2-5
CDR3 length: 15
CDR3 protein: CSVTGLSGPEETQYF

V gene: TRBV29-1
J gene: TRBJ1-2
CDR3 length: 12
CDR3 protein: CSGLGQNYGYTF

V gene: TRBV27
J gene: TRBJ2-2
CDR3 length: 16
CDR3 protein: CATRMGGGIRRGELFF

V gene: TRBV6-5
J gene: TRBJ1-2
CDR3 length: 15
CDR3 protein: CASSYSAGESYGYTF

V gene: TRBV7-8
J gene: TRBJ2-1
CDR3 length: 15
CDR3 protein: CASSLERDSVNEQFF

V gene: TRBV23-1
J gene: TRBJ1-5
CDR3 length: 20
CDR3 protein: CASGRRGGTGVSGSNQPQHF

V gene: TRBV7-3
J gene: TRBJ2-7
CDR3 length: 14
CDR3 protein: CASSPTSGGSEQYF

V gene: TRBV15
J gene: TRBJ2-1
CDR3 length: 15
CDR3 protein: CATSRVAGGINEQFF

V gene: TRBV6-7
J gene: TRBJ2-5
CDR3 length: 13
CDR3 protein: CASSSDREETQYF

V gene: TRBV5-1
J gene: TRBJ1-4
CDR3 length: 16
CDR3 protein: CASSLAEGGSGEKLFF

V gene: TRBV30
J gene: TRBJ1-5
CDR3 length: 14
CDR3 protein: CAWTGVGSGQPQHF

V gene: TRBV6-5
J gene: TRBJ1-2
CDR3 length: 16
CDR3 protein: CASSYSSQGSFYGYTF

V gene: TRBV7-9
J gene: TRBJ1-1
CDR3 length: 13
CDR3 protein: CASSGTANTEAFF

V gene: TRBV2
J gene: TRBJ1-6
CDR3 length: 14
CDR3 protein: CASIRDRVNSPLHF

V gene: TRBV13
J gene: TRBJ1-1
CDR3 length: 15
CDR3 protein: CASSLMRTGGTEAFF

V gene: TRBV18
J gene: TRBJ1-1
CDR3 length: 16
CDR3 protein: CASSPRADGRESQAFF

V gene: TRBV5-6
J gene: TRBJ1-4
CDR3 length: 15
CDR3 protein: CASSETGETNEKLFF

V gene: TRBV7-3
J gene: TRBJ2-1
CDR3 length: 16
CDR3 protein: CASSLKVAGVGNEQFF

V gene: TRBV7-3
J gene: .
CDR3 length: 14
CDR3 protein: CASSLGQGAYEQYF

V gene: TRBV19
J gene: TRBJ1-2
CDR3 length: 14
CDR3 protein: CASRIPGQNYGYTF

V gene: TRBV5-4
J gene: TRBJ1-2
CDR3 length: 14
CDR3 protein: CASSTTTEDYGYTF

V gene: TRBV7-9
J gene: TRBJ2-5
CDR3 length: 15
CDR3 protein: CASSLAGGPRETQYF

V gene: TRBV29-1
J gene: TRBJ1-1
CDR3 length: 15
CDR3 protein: CSVEVGGVGGTEAFF

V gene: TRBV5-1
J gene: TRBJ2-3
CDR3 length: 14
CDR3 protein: CASSHGTRADTQYF